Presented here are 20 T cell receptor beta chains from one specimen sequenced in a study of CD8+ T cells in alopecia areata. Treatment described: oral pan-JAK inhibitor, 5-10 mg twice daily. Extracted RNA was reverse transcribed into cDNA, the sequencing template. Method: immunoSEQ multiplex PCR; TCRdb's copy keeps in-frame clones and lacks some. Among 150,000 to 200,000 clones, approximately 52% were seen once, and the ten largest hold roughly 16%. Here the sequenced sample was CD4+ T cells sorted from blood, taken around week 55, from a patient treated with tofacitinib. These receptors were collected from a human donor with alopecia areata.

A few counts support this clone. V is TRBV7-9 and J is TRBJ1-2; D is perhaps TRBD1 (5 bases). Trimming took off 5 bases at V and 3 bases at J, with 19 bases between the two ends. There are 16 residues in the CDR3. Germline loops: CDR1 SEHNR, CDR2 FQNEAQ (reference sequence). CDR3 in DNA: TGTGCCAGCAGCCGGGGGACTGATGCCCTTGACTATGGCTACACCTTC. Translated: CASSRGTDALDYGYTF.

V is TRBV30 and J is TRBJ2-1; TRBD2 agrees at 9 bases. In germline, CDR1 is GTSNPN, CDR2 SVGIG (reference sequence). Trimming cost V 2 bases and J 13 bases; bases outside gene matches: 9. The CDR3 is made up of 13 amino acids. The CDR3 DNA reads TGTGCCTGGAGTCCCGCAAAGCGGGGGGCCCAGTTCTTC. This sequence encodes CAWSPAKRGAQFF.

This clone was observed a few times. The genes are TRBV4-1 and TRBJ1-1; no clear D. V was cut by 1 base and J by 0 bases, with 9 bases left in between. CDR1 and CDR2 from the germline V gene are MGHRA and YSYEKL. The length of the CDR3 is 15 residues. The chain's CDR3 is CASSQVPSVNTEAFF. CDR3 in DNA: TGCGCCAGCAGCCAAGTACCTTCTGTGAACACTGAAGCTTTCTTT.

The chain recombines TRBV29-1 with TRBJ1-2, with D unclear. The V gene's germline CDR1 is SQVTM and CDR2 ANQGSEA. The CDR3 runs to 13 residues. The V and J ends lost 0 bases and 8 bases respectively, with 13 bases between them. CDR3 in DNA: TGCAGCGTTGAAGATCAGCGAGGAGGCGGCTACACCTTC. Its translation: CSVEDQRGGGYTF.

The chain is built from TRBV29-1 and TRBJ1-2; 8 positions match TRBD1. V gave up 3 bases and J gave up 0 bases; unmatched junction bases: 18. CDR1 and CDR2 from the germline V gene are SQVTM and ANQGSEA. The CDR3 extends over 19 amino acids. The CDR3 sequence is CSVDSRGGTGGPSNYGYTF. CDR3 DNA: TGCAGCGTTGATTCACGGGGGGGGACAGGCGGCCCTTCTAACTATGGCTACACCTTC.

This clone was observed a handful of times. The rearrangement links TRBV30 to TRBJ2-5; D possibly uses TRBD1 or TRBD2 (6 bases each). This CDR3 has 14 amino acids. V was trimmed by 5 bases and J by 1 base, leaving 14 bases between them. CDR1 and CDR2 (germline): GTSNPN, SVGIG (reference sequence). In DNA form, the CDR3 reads TGTGCCTGGGAAAGAGGGGGGATCCAAGAGACCCAGTACTTC. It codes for CAWERGGIQETQYF.

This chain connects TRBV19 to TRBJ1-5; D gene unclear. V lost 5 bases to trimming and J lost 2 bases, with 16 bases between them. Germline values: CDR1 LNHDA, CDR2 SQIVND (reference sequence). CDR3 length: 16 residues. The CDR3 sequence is CASSPRGFRGNQPQHF. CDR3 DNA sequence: TGTGCCAGTAGTCCCCGAGGATTCCGGGGCAATCAGCCCCAGCATTTT.

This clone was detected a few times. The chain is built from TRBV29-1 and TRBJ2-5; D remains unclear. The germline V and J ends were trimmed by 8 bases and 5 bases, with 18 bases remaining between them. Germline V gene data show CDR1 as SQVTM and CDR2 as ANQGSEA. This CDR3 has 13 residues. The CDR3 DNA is TGCAGCACTCTTAGGTCGGGTACGGAGACCCAGTACTTC. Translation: CSTLRSGTETQYF.

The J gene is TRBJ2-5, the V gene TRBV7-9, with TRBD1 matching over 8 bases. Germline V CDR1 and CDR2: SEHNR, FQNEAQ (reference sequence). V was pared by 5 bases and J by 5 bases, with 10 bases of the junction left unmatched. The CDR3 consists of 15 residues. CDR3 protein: CASSLNRGNLETQYF. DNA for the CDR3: TGTGCCAGCAGCCTCAACAGGGGGAATTTGGAGACCCAGTACTTC.

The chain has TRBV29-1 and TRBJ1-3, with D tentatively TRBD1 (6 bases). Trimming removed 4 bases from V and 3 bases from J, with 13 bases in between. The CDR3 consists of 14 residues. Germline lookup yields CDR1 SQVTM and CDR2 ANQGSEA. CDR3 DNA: TGCAGCGTTGTTGGCAGGGGAGGTGGAAACACCATATATTTT. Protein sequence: CSVVGRGGGNTIYF. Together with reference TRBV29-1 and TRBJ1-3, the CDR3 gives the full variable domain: SAVISQKPSRDICQRGTSLTIQCQVDSQVTMMFWYRQQPGQSLTLIATANQGSEATYESGFVIDKFPISRPNLTFSTLTVSNMSPEDSSIYLCSVVGRGGGNTIYFGEGSWLTVV.

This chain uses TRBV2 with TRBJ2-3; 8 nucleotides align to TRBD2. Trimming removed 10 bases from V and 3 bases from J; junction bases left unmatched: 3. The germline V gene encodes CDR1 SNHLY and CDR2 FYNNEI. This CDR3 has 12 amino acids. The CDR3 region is CATAGDTDTQYF. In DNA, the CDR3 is TGTGCCACAGCGGGGGATACAGATACGCAGTATTTT.

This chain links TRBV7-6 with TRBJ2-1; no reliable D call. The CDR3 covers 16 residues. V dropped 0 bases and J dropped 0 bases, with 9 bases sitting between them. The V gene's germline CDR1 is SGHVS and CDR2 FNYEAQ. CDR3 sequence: CASSLARASSYNEQFF. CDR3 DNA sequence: TGTGCCAGCAGCTTAGCCCGGGCGAGCTCCTACAATGAGCAGTTCTTC.

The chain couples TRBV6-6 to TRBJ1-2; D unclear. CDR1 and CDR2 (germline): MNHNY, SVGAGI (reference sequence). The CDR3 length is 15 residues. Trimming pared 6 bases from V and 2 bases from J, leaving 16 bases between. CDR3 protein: CASSIRRTTNYGYTF. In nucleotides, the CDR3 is TGTGCCAGCAGCATAAGACGGACTACCAACTATGGCTACACCTTC.

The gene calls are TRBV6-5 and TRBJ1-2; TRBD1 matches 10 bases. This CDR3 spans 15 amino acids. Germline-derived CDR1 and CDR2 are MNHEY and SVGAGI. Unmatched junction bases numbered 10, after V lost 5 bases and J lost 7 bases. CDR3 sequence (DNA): TGTGCCAGCAGTAGATCCGGGACAGGGGAGTTTGGCTACACCTTC. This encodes CASSRSGTGEFGYTF.

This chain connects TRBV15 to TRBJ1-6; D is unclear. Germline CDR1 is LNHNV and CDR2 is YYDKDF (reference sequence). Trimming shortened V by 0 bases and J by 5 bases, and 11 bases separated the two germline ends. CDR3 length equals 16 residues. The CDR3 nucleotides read TGTGCCACCAGCAGAGATCCAAACAGTAATAATTCACCCCTCCACTTT. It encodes CATSRDPNSNNSPLHF.

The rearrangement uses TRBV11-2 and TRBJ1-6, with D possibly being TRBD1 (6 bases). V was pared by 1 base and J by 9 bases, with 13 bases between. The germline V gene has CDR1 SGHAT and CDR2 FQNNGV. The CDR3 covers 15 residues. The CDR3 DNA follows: TGTGCCAGCAGCTTAGTAGGTCAGGGGATTTCACCCCTCCACTTT. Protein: CASSLVGQGISPLHF.

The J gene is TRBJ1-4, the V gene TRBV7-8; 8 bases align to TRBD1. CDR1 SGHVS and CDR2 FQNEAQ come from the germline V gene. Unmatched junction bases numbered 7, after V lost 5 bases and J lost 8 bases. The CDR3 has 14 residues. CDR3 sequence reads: CASSPGGAREKLFF. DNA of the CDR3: TGTGCCAGCAGCCCAGGGGGCGCACGGGAAAAACTGTTTTTT.

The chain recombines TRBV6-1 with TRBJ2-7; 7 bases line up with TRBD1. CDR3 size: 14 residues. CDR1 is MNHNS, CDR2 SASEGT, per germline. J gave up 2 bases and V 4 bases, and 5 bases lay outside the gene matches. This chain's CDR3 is CASSATGNTYEQYF. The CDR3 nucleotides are TGTGCCAGCAGTGCGACAGGGAATACCTACGAGCAGTACTTC.

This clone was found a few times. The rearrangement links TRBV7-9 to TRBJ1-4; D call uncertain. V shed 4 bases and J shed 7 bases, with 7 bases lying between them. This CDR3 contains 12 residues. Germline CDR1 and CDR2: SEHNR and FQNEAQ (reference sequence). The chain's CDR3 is CASSSEAEKLFF. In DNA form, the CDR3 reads TGTGCCAGCAGCTCCGAGGCTGAAAAACTGTTTTTT.

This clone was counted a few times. The CDR3 here is CAWSPGAAQETQYF. The CDR3 coding sequence is TGTGCCTGGAGTCCCGGGGCGGCGCAAGAGACCCAGTACTTC. This chain links TRBV30 with TRBJ2-5; D assignment may be TRBD1 or TRBD2 (5 bases each). V lost 2 bases and J 2 bases, leaving 12 bases between the germline ends. The germline CDR1 and CDR2 sequences are GTSNPN and SVGIG (reference sequence). The CDR3 is made up of 14 amino acids.